The entry below describes one T cell receptor (beta chain). Sequencing was performed with immunoSEQ multiplex PCR; in TCRdb, only in-frame clones are kept and a portion is missing. The table includes about 140,000 clones, 84% detected once. Germline assignment: CDR1 SNHLY and CDR2 FYNNEI. V was pared by 6 bases and J by 0 bases, with 7 bases between. The CDR3 consists of 13 residues. This entry comes from a study of blood T cell repertoires in COVID-19. Those enrolled, adults aged about 18 to 95 years, came from roughly 23 US areas. Shortly before study entry, within 2 weeks, exposed participants had met a COVID-19 case.

The chain joins TRBV2 to TRBJ2-3; no reliable D call. The TCR comes from a woman younger than 30 who had been exposed to COVID-19. Sequenced input: PBMCs or T cells enriched from blood (not recorded which). Here the CDR3 reads CASRELSTDTQYF. The CDR3 DNA reads TGTGCCAGCAGGGAGTTAAGCACAGATACGCAGTATTTT. The full variable domain, with the rest looked up from reference TRBV2 and TRBJ2-3, is EPEVTQTPSHQVTQMGQEVILRCVPISNHLYFYWYRQILGQKVEFLVSFYNNEISEKSEIFDDQFSVERPDGSNFTLKIRSTKLEDSAMYFCASRELSTDTQYFGPGTRLTVL.